The clone carrying this T cell receptor beta chain came up many times. Its antigen is still unknown. Researchers amplified the TCR beta CDR3 regions from RNA transcripts. The HTBI primer set served for first-round RT-PCR of the TCR CDR3. TCRdb reprocessed the multiplex PCR reads via MiXCR and lists one record per CDR3 protein. In the table there are about 400,000 distinct CDR3 sequences, roughly 13% of which are singletons. Any patient presenting with uncontrolled infection, other autoimmune disease, pregnancy or lactation was left out. This specimen comes from a study of T cells in Graves' hyperthyroidism and ophthalmopathy. Findings and limits, study-wide: Median prediction lead before ophthalmopathy onset was 6.5 months with the model.

The sequenced material came from blood. The TCR comes from a woman between 18 and 29 years old with Graves' hyperthyroidism.

The CDR3 coding sequence is TGTGCCAGCAGTCAACTCCGGGACAGAGCTTCCACCTTC. This sequence encodes CASSQLRDRASTF. The chain links TRBV12-3 or TRBV12-4 to TRBJ1-2; 7 bases line up with TRBD1. Trimming at V came to 5 bases and at J to 13 bases, leaving 13 bases not matched to a gene. The CDR3 contains 13 residues.